The 2 T cell receptor beta chains reported below all come from one sample, sequenced in a study of blood T cell repertoires in COVID-19. Profiled with immunoSEQ multiplex PCR; TCRdb holds only in-frame clones, not every one. The data contain around 290,000 clones, 80% to 95% of them seen just once; the ten biggest clones take up about 2%. Sequencing used peripheral blood. The receptor source for this set is a woman in her thirties with COVID-19, enrolled during active disease.

V and J are TRBV11-2 and TRBJ1-4, with TRBD1 identical over 7 bases. The ends lost 2 bases at V and 8 bases at J; junction bases unmatched: 11. The CDR3 runs to 16 residues. Germline V CDR1 and CDR2: SGHAT, FQNNGV. The CDR3 spells CASSLRGRGYREKLFF. The CDR3 nucleotides are TGTGCCAGCAGCTTAAGGGGGCGCGGTTATCGGGAAAAACTGTTTTTT. The full variable domain, completed using reference TRBV11-2 and TRBJ1-4, is EAGVAQSPRYKIIEKRQSVAFWCNPISGHATLYWYQQILGQGPKLLIQFQNNGVVDDSQLPKDRFSAERLKGVDSTLKIQPAKLEDSAVYLCASSLRGRGYREKLFFGSGTQLSVL.

The J gene is TRBJ2-7, the V gene TRBV28; 9 bases are shared with TRBD2. This CDR3 has 16 amino acids. Per germline, CDR1 MDHEN and CDR2 SYDVKM. The ends lost 5 bases at V and 3 bases at J; junction bases unmatched: 11. The CDR3 region is CASSPPPSGISYEQYF. Here the CDR3 DNA reads TGTGCCAGCAGTCCCCCCCCTAGCGGGATTAGCTACGAGCAGTACTTC.